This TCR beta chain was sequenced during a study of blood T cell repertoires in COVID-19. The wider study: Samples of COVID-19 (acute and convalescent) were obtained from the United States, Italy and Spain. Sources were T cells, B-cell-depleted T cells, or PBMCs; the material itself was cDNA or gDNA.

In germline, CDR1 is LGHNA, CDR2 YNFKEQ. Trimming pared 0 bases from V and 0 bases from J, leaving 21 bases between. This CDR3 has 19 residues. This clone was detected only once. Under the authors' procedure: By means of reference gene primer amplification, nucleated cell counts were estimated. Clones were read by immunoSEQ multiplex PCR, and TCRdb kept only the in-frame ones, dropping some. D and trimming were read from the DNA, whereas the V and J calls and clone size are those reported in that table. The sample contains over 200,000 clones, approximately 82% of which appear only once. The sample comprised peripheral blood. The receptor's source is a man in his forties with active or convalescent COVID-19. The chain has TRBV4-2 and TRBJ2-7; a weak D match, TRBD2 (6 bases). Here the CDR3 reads CASSQEFAGPALSSYEQYF. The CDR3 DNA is TGTGCCAGCAGCCAAGAGTTCGCGGGACCCGCGCTGAGCTCCTACGAGCAGTACTTC.